This T cell receptor beta chain was sequenced for a study of T cells in women clearing cervical HPV infection. Study observations and caveats: It is unknown whether associations predate infection; no effector/memory or HPV-specific sorting. Cases carried less TRBV6-7 than controls: approximately 0.1% versus 0.16%.

Data came from immunoSEQ multiplex PCR; TCRdb stores just in-frame clones and leaves some out. Reported are nearly 35,000 clones; the ten largest clones contain roughly 1.6%. For this clone: Its target is not known. The CDR3 end lies 3 residues beyond the end of the read and is filled in from the germline J gene.

The germline V gene encodes CDR1 SGHNT and CDR2 YYREEE (reference sequence). The V and J ends lost 4 bases and 4 bases, in that order; junction bases with no gene match: 5. The CDR3 has 14 amino acids. The sample comprised blood buffy coat. This receptor was obtained from a woman aged 18-70 years with a cervical HPV16 infection that either progressed to CIN3+ or cleared (not recorded which). V and J are TRBV5-4 and TRBJ1-1; 9 positions agree with TRBD1. The CDR3 protein is CASSPTGGVTEAFF. CDR3 bases read: TGTGCCAGCAGCCCAACAGGGGGCGTCACTGAA.